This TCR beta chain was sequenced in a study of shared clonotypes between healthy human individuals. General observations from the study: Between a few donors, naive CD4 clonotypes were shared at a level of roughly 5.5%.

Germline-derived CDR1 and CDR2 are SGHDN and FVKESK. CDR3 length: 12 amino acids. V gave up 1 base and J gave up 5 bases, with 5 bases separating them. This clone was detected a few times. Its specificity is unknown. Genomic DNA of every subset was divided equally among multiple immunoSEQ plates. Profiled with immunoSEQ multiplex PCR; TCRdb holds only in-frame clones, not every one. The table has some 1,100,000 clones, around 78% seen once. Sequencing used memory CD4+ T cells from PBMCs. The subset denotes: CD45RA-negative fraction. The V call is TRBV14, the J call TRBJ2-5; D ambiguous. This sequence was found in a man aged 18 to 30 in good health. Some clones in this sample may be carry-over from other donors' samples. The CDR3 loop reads CASSQGRETQYF. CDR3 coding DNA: TGTGCCAGCAGCCAAGGGCGGGAGACCCAGTACTTC.